The clone carrying this T cell receptor (beta chain) came up many times. Its target is unknown. Germline CDR1 MNHNY, CDR2 SVGAGI (reference sequence). Trimming took 5 bases from V and 5 from J, leaving 12 bases between them. The CDR3 has 13 amino acids. MiXCR, run by TCRdb on the 5' RACE reads, gives a single entry per CDR3 protein. The repertoire holds over 15,000 distinct CDR3 sequences, under 7% seen once, with approximately 10% in the top ten. This sample was included in a study of spatial heterogeneity in lung cancer. Overall study: Detection consistently yielded more beta chains than alpha chains.

Specified time point: sample taken at primary tumor resection. Donors were around 70 untreated early-stage non-small cell lung cancer patients. Study observations and caveats: Within tumors, counts of expanded alpha and beta TCRs tracked tumor mutation counts.

The chain employs TRBV6-6 and TRBJ2-5; the D call may be TRBD1 or TRBD2 (5 bases each). The starting material was lung tumor tissue, obtained at surgery. The receptor's source is a female donor with early-stage non-small cell lung cancer. Here the CDR3 reads CASSRLEGETQYF. For the CDR3, the DNA is TGTGCCAGCAGTCGGCTCGAGGGGGAGACCCAGTACTTC.